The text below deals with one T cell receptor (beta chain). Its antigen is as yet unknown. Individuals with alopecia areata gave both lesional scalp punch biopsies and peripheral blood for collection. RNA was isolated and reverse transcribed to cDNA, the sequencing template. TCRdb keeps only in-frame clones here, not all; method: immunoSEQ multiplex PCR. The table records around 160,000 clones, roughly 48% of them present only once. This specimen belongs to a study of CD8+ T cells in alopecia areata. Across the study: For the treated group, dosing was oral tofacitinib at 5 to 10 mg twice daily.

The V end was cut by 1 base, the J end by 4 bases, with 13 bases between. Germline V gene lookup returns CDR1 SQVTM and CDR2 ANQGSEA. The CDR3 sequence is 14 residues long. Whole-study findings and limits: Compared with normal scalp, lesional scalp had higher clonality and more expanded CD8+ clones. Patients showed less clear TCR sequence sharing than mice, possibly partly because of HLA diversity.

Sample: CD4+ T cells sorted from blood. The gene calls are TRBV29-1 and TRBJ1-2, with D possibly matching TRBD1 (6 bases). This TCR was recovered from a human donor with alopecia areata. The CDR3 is CSVEAHQGSYGYTF. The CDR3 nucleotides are TGCAGCGTTGAAGCCCACCAGGGGTCCTATGGCTACACCTTC. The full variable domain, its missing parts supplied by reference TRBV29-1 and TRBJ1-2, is SAVISQKPSRDICQRGTSLTIQCQVDSQVTMMFWYRQQPGQSLTLIATANQGSEATYESGFVIDKFPISRPNLTFSTLTVSNMSPEDSSIYLCSVEAHQGSYGYTFGSGTRLTVV.